The 3 T cell receptor beta chains below all came from one sample that was sequenced in a study of T cell responses to AZD1222 COVID-19 vaccine. The table came from immunoSEQ multiplex PCR; TCRdb's copy has only in-frame clones and leaves some out. Counted here are 75,000 to 100,000 clones, just over 85% occurring once; the ten biggest clones make up 5.5% to 7%. Sequences were derived from peripheral blood, sampled on day 0 of AZD1222 vaccination. The source of these receptors is an adult in good health.

This rearrangement joins TRBV5-1 to TRBJ2-1; D is possibly TRBD1 (5 bases). The germline V gene has CDR1 SGHRS and CDR2 YFSETQ. This CDR3 is built from 12 residues. V lost 4 bases and J lost 7, with 9 bases in between. The CDR3 nucleotides read TGCGCCAGCAGCGGGGCCGAGAATGAGCAGTTCTTC. This translates into CASSGAENEQFF.

This clone was seen a single time. The chain joins TRBV29-1 to TRBJ2-1, with D perhaps assigned TRBD1 or TRBD2 (6 bases each). V was cut by 3 bases and J by 7 bases, with 16 bases left in between. The CDR3 is 14 residues long. In germline, CDR1 is SQVTM, CDR2 ANQGSEA. The CDR3 DNA reads TGCAGCGTTGATCCCCCGGGGGCTTGGAATGAGCAGTTCTTC. Its translation is CSVDPPGAWNEQFF.

The rearrangement links TRBV7-6 to TRBJ2-3; 10 nucleotides match TRBD1. CDR1 SGHVS and CDR2 FNYEAQ come from the germline V gene. The CDR3 runs 13 residues. V gave up 8 bases and J gave up 1 base; unmatched junction bases: 0. The CDR3 DNA reads as TGTGCCAGCGGGACAGGGGGCACAGATACGCAGTATTTT. As protein: CASGTGGTDTQYF.